These T cell receptor beta chains were read from a single sample in a study of CD8+CD57+ T cells in acquired aplastic anemia. TCRdb processed the reads anew with MiXCR; each CDR3 protein has one entry. The sample yields about 200,000 distinct CDR3 sequences, about a third seen once. Sequenced input: sorted CD4+, CD8+, or CD8+CD57+ T cells (not recorded which) from PBMCs. The origin of the receptors is a human donor in good health, serving as a control. CDR3s include the opening cysteine and the closing phenylalanine or tryptophan. D genes are given only for firm matches. Some rows have no size entry. The others give once, few or many, or a class for an expanded clone.

J	size	D	V	DNA	CDR3
TRBJ2-5	-	TRBD2	TRBV28	TGTGCCAGCAGTTTGACTAGCGGGAGGGCCTATGAGACCCAGTACTTC	CASSLTSGRAYETQYF
TRBJ1-2	-	-	TRBV15	TGTGCCACCAGCAGAGATCATTTAGTCAAGACCTTC	CATSRDHLVKTF
TRBJ2-7	once	-	TRBV7-8	TGTGCCAGCAGCTTAGGAGGGGCGACCTACGAGCAGTACTTC	CASSLGGATYEQYF
TRBJ2-7	-	TRBD1	TRBV5-5	TGTGCCAGCAGCTTGGGGCTGGACAGGGCGAACTACGAGCAGTACTTC	CASSLGLDRANYEQYF
TRBJ2-4	many	TRBD2	TRBV15	TGTGCCACCAGCAGAGAGAGCGGGGGGGTAACCAAAAACATTCAGTACTTC	CATSRESGGVTKNIQYF
TRBJ1-6	many	TRBD1	TRBV5-1	TGCGCCAGCAGCGAGGGACAGTTGGGTTCACCCCTCCACTTT	CASSEGQLGSPLHF
TRBJ1-6	few	-	TRBV12-3/TRBV12-4	TGTGCCAGCAGCCTACGGGCGGGAGAACCTGACCGTTCGGATTCACCCCTCCACTTT	CASSLRAGEPDRSDSPLHF
TRBJ2-7	-	TRBD1	TRBV9	TGTGCCAGCAGCCAAGCTGGGACAGATCTCGAGCAGTACTTC	CASSQAGTDLEQYF
TRBJ1-1	many	-	TRBV2	TGTGCCAGCAGTGATCTTGACTCGATGACAGGGAACACTGAAGCTTTCTTT	CASSDLDSMTGNTEAFF
TRBJ2-2	many	TRBD2	TRBV10-2	TGCGCCAGCAGTGAGGAGCTAGCGGCGAACACCGGGGAGCTGTTTTTT	CASSEELAANTGELFF
TRBJ1-6	-	-	TRBV10-3	TGTGCCATCAGTGAGTCCTTGGCACTCCTCCACTTT	CAISESLALLHF
TRBJ2-1	many	-	TRBV12-3/TRBV12-4	TGTGCCAGCAGTTTTGTGACTGAGCAGTTCTTC	CASSFVTEQFF
TRBJ2-5	many	-	TRBV29-1	TGCAGCGTTGGGGTGGGACATAAAGAGACCCAGTACTTC	CSVGVGHKETQYF
TRBJ1-2	many	-	TRBV29-1	TGCAGCGTTGCCCCGGAGTGGCGGGGTCACTATGGCTACACCTTC	CSVAPEWRGHYGYTF
TRBJ2-7	many	-	TRBV12-3/TRBV12-4	TGTGCCAGCAGTCGGACAGACCTAGACGAGCAGTACTTC	CASSRTDLDEQYF
TRBJ2-7	-	-	TRBV12-3/TRBV12-4	TGTGCCAGCAGTTCTCAGCAGGGGATCACACACGAGCAGTACTTC	CASSSQQGITHEQYF
TRBJ2-7	-	TRBD2	TRBV12-3/TRBV12-4	TGTGCCAGCAGTTTATTCGGGGGGAGTTTCTACGAGCAGTACTTC	CASSLFGGSFYEQYF
TRBJ2-1	many	-	TRBV10-3	TGTGCCATCAGCCGAGGTCCGGCTTCCTTGCAGTTCTTC	CAISRGPASLQFF
TRBJ2-5	-	-	TRBV19	TGTGCCTGGAGTCTGACCGGGGCCGAAGAGACCCAGTACTTC	CAWSLTGAEETQYF
TRBJ2-2	-	TRBD1	TRBV2	TGTGCCAGCACACGGGACAGCGGGGAGCTGTTTTTT	CASTRDSGELFF
TRBJ1-5	many	-	TRBV12-3/TRBV12-4	TGTGCCAGCAGTTTAGCGCGGTCGGGGGTTCATCAGCCCCAGCATTTT	CASSLARSGVHQPQHF
TRBJ2-2	-	-	TRBV5-6	TGTGCCAGCAGCCGAACTCCGACAGTAAACACCGGGGAGCTGTTTTTT	CASSRTPTVNTGELFF
TRBJ2-1	few	TRBD1	TRBV5-5	TGTGCCAGCAGCTTGGCGTCATCGGCAGGGGGCAATGAGCAGTTCTTC	CASSLASSAGGNEQFF
TRBJ1-5	-	TRBD1	TRBV2	TGTGCCAGCGGTCGGGACAGGGGGAACAATCAGCCCCAGCATTTT	CASGRDRGNNQPQHF
TRBJ1-2	-	-	TRBV19	TGTGCCTCTGCGAGCCCTAACTATGGCTACACCTTC	CASASPNYGYTF
TRBJ1-3	few	TRBD1	TRBV9	TGTGCCAGCAGCCGTCCCCGGGGGACAGGGGCTGGAAACACCATATATTTT	CASSRPRGTGAGNTIYF
TRBJ1-2	-	TRBD1	TRBV7-2	TGTGCTAGAGACGGGACAGGGGTTAACTATGGCTACACCTTC	CARDGTGVNYGYTF
TRBJ1-5	-	-	TRBV6-1	TGTGCCGGCGATACAGGGATTTTAAGCAATCAGCCCCAGCATTTT	CAGDTGILSNQPQHF
TRBJ1-2	many	TRBD1	TRBV20-1	TGCAGTGCCACCCGGACAGGGGGCAGTGGCTACACCTTC	CSATRTGGSGYTF
TRBJ2-3	few	-	TRBV4-2	TGTGCCAGCAGCCAAGATCCCTTGAGAGATACGCAGTATTTT	CASSQDPLRDTQYF
TRBJ2-7	few	TRBD1	TRBV5-1	TGCGCCAGCAGCTCAGGGACAGGGGGGACCTACGAGCAGTACTTC	CASSSGTGGTYEQYF
TRBJ2-7	many	-	TRBV12-3/TRBV12-4	TGTGCCAGCAGTTTATTGGGAGTCGGCTACGAGCAGTACTTC	CASSLLGVGYEQYF
TRBJ2-7	many	TRBD2	TRBV7-9	TGTGCCAGCAGCTCAAGACTAGCGGGCAACTACGAGCAGTACTTC	CASSSRLAGNYEQYF
TRBJ2-5	-	TRBD2	TRBV25-1	TGTGCCAGCAGTGATCCGACTAGCGCAGCGGAGACCCAGTACTTC	CASSDPTSAAETQYF
TRBJ2-1	-	-	TRBV7-8	TGTGCCAGCAGCTCGGTGGTCGGGGGGCAACCCAGCTCCTACAATGAGCAGTTCTTC	CASSSVVGGQPSSYNEQFF
TRBJ2-3	-	-	TRBV12-3/TRBV12-4	TGTGCCAGCAGCCTTGGGGTTAGCACAGATACGCAGTATTTT	CASSLGVSTDTQYF
TRBJ2-1	-	-	TRBV6-2/TRBV6-3	TGTGCCAGCAGTTGGGATGCCGGGGGCACGAACAATGAGCAGTTCTTC	CASSWDAGGTNNEQFF
TRBJ1-1	-	TRBD1	TRBV12-3/TRBV12-4	TGTGCCAGCAGTGCCGGACAGGAAATGAACACTGAAGCTTTCTTT	CASSAGQEMNTEAFF
TRBJ2-2	many	-	TRBV29-1	TGCAGCGGCTGGGTGGCCGTGGGCGGGGAGCTGTTTTTT	CSGWVAVGGELFF
TRBJ1-2	-	TRBD1	TRBV20-1	TGCAGTGCGGCTCCAGGGGGTACGGGCTACACCTTC	CSAAPGGTGYTF
TRBJ1-2	many	-	TRBV4-1	TGCGCCAGCAGCCAAGTATTAGGGGTTGGAGGCTACACCTTC	CASSQVLGVGGYTF
TRBJ1-1	many	TRBD1	TRBV7-9	TGTGCCAGCAGCTTAGAGGACAGGTCGTACGCTTTCTTT	CASSLEDRSYAFF
TRBJ1-4	many	-	TRBV15	TGTGCCACCAGCAAAGGAGCGGAAAAACTGTTTTTT	CATSKGAEKLFF
TRBJ2-5	many	TRBD1	TRBV7-2	TGTGCCAGCAGCTTCCAGGGGGCCTTAGAGACCCAGTACTTC	CASSFQGALETQYF
TRBJ2-7	many	TRBD1	TRBV6-1	TGTGCCAGCATGCCCCGCCGGGACAGGGGGACCGGCGAGCAGTACTTC	CASMPRRDRGTGEQYF
TRBJ1-5	-	-	TRBV10-2	TGCGCCAGCAGTGGAGGAACAGGGCAGAATCAGCCCCAGCATTTT	CASSGGTGQNQPQHF
TRBJ1-2	few	-	TRBV20-1	TGCAGTGCTAAGGGGGACGGAGGAACAGGGTCATTCTATGGCTACACCTTC	CSAKGDGGTGSFYGYTF
TRBJ2-3	-	-	TRBV4-1	TGCGCCAGCAGCCAAGTTGTTATTAATTTAGATACGCAGTATTTT	CASSQVVINLDTQYF
TRBJ1-2	many	-	TRBV6-5	TGTGCCAGCAGTAACGAGAACTATGGCTACACCTTC	CASSNENYGYTF